This T cell receptor (beta chain) was sequenced for a study of CD8+ T cells in alopecia areata. The CDR3 is 13 amino acids. Germline assignment: CDR1 SGHRS and CDR2 YFSETQ. The V and J ends lost 4 bases and 3 bases, in that order; junction bases with no gene match: 0. RNA was isolated and reverse transcribed to cDNA, the sequencing template. Method: immunoSEQ multiplex PCR; TCRdb's copy keeps in-frame clones and lacks some. In the table there are approximately 110,000 clones, less than 70% of which are singletons. Treatment given: oral pan-JAK inhibitor, 5-10 mg twice daily. The TCR was taken from a human donor with alopecia areata. V is TRBV5-1 and J is TRBJ1-1; 10 nucleotides align to TRBD1. The sequencing here drew on CD4+ T cells sorted from blood, taken at week 24, from a patient treated with tofacitinib. The DNA of the CDR3 is TGCGCCAGCAGCGGGACAGGGGACACTGAAGCTTTCTTT. The encoded protein is CASSGTGDTEAFF.